These 30 T cell receptor beta chains share one sample of origin, sequenced in a study of human versus mouse CDR3 diversity and MHC coevolution. The repertoire was sequenced with immunoSEQ multiplex PCR; TCRdb's copy has only in-frame clones and lacks some. The table lists approximately 81,000 clones, just under 95% of them singletons. The sequenced sample was naive CD4+ T cells from blood. Subset here: CD45RO-negative CD62L-positive naive CD4 T cells. Receptors were obtained from a person aged 30-70 years in good health.

This clone was found once. The rearrangement uses TRBV7-9 and TRBJ1-5; 7 bases are a match to TRBD1. Germline CDR1 SEHNR, CDR2 FQNEAQ (reference sequence). This CDR3 region has 16 residues. V was pared by 1 base and J by 2 bases, with 5 bases of the junction left unmatched. CDR3 coding DNA: TGTGCCAGCAGCTTAGGACAGGGAGCCGGCAATCAGCCCCAGCATTTT. Translation: CASSLGQGAGNQPQHF. Full variable domain (rest looked up from reference TRBV7-9 and TRBJ1-5): DTGVSQNPRHKITKRGQNVTFRCDPISEHNRLYWYRQTLGQGPEFLTYFQNEAQLEKSRLLSDRFSAERPKGSFSTLEIQRTEQGDSAMYLCASSLGQGAGNQPQHFGDGTRLSIL.

The chain is built from TRBV9 and TRBJ2-7, with D perhaps matching TRBD2 (5 bases). The CDR3 has 14 residues. Trimming removed 4 bases from V and 6 bases from J, with 17 bases in between. Germline CDR1 reads SGDLS; CDR2 reads YYNGEE. This CDR3 is CASSLSGPVGEQYF. The DNA for the CDR3 is TGTGCCAGCAGCTTAAGCGGACCCGTCGGCGAGCAGTACTTC.

This chain uses TRBV7-2 with TRBJ1-2; 12 bases match TRBD1. Germline V lookup: CDR1 SGHTA, CDR2 FQGNSA. The CDR3 sequence is 17 residues long. V trimming: 2 bases; J trimming: 8 bases; junction bases outside the gene matches: 12. The CDR3 region has the DNA TGTGCCAGCAGCTTAAGGGCCACCGGGACAGGGGGCGAGGGCTACACCTTC. Its protein is CASSLRATGTGGEGYTF.

V is TRBV10-3 and J is TRBJ2-1; D ambiguous. The CDR3 is 11 residues long. CDR1 and CDR2 from the germline V gene are ENHRY and SYGVKD. The V gene lost 9 bases and the J gene lost 3 bases, with 6 bases spanning the gap. Here the CDR3 DNA reads TGTGCCATTCAGGTCTACAATGAGCAGTTCTTC. Protein sequence: CAIQVYNEQFF.

The chain is built from TRBV7-8 and TRBJ1-4; the match to TRBD1 covers 9 bases. Germline V gene sequence: CDR1 SGHVS, CDR2 FQNEAQ. There are 15 residues in the CDR3. V gave up 5 bases and J gave up 5 bases; unmatched junction bases: 6. The CDR3 nucleotides are TGTGCCAGCAGCGTCGGACAGGGGCGGAATGAAAAACTGTTTTTT. Protein sequence: CASSVGQGRNEKLFF.

The rearrangement uses TRBV5-1 and TRBJ2-7, with 11 bases identical to TRBD2. J lost 3 bases, V lost 4 bases, and 6 bases had no gene match. The germline gives CDR1 SGHRS, CDR2 YFSETQ. The CDR3 has 15 residues. The CDR3 DNA reads TGCGCCAGCAGCAACAAACTAGCGGGGGTCTACGAGCAGTACTTC. It specifies CASSNKLAGVYEQYF.

This rearrangement joins TRBV7-9 to TRBJ1-5; D remains unclear. The CDR3 contains 13 residues. Trimming cost V 1 base and J 6 bases, with 7 bases left between them. CDR1 is SEHNR and CDR2 is FQNEAQ in the germline V gene (reference sequence). The CDR3 loop is CASSLVYGQPQHF. The CDR3 DNA sequence: TGTGCCAGCAGCTTAGTATACGGTCAGCCCCAGCATTTT.

The chain couples TRBV6-5 to TRBJ2-2; 10 bases agree with TRBD2. The CDR3 runs 15 residues. Germline CDR1 and CDR2: MNHEY and SVGAGI. Unmatched junction bases numbered 2, after V lost 7 bases and J lost 0 bases. CDR3 loop: CASIGLAANTGELFF. In DNA, the CDR3 is TGTGCCAGCATAGGACTAGCGGCGAACACCGGGGAGCTGTTTTTT.

The chain links TRBV19 to TRBJ1-3, with D possibly matching TRBD1 (6 bases). Germline loops: CDR1 LNHDA, CDR2 SQIVND (reference sequence). The CDR3 has 15 amino acids. V lost 6 bases, J lost 0 bases, and 12 bases lay in between. The CDR3 region has the DNA TGTGCCAGTAGCGCCACAGGGCACTCTGGAAACACCATATATTTT. This encodes CASSATGHSGNTIYF.

The rearrangement uses TRBV5-1 and TRBJ2-1; 8 nucleotides line up with TRBD1. Trimming cost V 2 bases and J 6 bases; bases outside gene matches: 7. This CDR3 region has 15 residues. Per germline, CDR1 SGHRS and CDR2 YFSETQ. CDR3 sequence (DNA): TGCGCCAGCAGCTTACCGGGACAGGTCGCCAATGAGCAGTTCTTC. This gives the protein CASSLPGQVANEQFF.

The V gene is TRBV30, the J gene TRBJ1-3; a weak D match, TRBD1 (5 bases). The CDR3 extends over 13 amino acids. Germline V CDR1 and CDR2: GTSNPN, SVGIG (reference sequence). Trimming left V 1 base short and J 3 bases short, with 7 bases between. CDR3 sequence: CAWSATVGNTIYF. CDR3 nucleotide sequence: TGTGCCTGGAGTGCGACAGTTGGAAACACCATATATTTT.

The chain employs TRBV7-2 and TRBJ1-2; maybe TRBD1 (5 bases). Germline V gives CDR1 SGHTA, CDR2 FQGNSA. The CDR3 has 15 amino acids. V was pared by 0 bases and J by 1 base, with 9 bases between. CDR3 sequence: CASSLASGINYGYTF. CDR3 DNA: TGTGCCAGCAGCTTAGCTTCAGGGATTAACTATGGCTACACCTTC.

V gene TRBV10-3 combines with J gene TRBJ1-2; TRBD1 matches at 7 bases. V lost 5 bases, J lost 6 bases, and 6 bases stayed unmatched. The CDR3 has 13 amino acids. Germline CDR1 reads ENHRY; CDR2 reads SYGVKD. CDR3 residues: CAISRQGEDGYTF. CDR3 DNA sequence: TGTGCCATCAGTCGGCAGGGGGAGGATGGCTACACCTTC.

This clone was seen just once. V usage is TRBV4-2 and J usage is TRBJ2-5, with 10 bases matching TRBD1. This CDR3 contains 15 residues. J was trimmed by 5 bases and V by 2 bases; bases with no gene match: 5. Germline V gene sequence: CDR1 LGHNA, CDR2 YNFKEQ. CDR3: CASSQSGQGVETQYF. The CDR3 region has the DNA TGTGCCAGCAGCCAAAGTGGACAGGGGGTCGAGACCCAGTACTTC.

The J gene is TRBJ1-2, the V gene TRBV18; possibly TRBD1 for D (5 bases). Trimming removed 3 bases at V and 7 bases at J, with 12 bases between. The CDR3 runs to 13 residues. Germline values: CDR1 KGHSH, CDR2 LQKENI. CDR3 nucleotides: TGTGCCAGCTCACCCCAGGGTTACGCTGGCTACACCTTC. Amino acids: CASSPQGYAGYTF. Filled out from reference TRBV18 and TRBJ1-2, the complete variable domain reads NAGVMQNPRHLVRRRGQEARLRCSPMKGHSHVYWYRQLPEEGLKFMVYLQKENIIDESGMPKERFSAEFPKEGPSILRIQQVVRGDSAAYFCASSPQGYAGYTFGSGTRLTVV.

The V call is TRBV9, the J call TRBJ2-7; TRBD1 agrees at 10 bases. Unmatched junction bases numbered 9, after V lost 4 bases and J lost 2 bases. Germline loops: CDR1 SGDLS, CDR2 YYNGEE. The CDR3 covers 16 residues. As DNA, the CDR3 is TGTGCCAGCAGCCCCCCCGGGACAGGGGTGACCTACGAGCAGTACTTC. It translates to CASSPPGTGVTYEQYF.

This clone was seen more than once but under ten times. The CDR3 region has the DNA TGTGCCAGCAGACGTCAGGGTTCAGCTTTCTTT. Translating gives CASRRQGSAFF. This chain uses TRBV25-1 with TRBJ1-1; perhaps TRBD1 as D (5 bases). The germline gives CDR1 MGHDK, CDR2 SYGVNS. V was trimmed by 6 bases and J by 10 bases, leaving 12 bases between them. The length of the CDR3 is 11 residues.

V usage is TRBV7-8 and J usage is TRBJ2-5; no clear D gene. In germline, CDR1 is SGHVS, CDR2 FQNEAQ. This CDR3 has 14 amino acids. V was pared by 1 base and J by 7 bases, with 13 bases between. For the CDR3, the DNA is TGTGCCAGCAGCTTAGTCCCCCTATCGGGGACCCAGTACTTC. This encodes CASSLVPLSGTQYF.

The chain has TRBV7-2 and TRBJ2-3; the match to TRBD2 covers 11 bases. V lost 6 bases and J lost 2; bases outside the gene matches: 7. Per the germline V gene, CDR1 is SGHTA and CDR2 is FQGNSA. This CDR3 is 16 amino acids long. The CDR3 DNA is TGTGCCAGCAGGGCTAGCGGGGGGAGAATCACAGATACGCAGTATTTT. It translates to CASRASGGRITDTQYF. The full variable domain, with the rest looked up from reference TRBV7-2 and TRBJ2-3, is GAGVSQSPSNKVTEKGKDVELRCDPISGHTALYWYRQSLGQGLEFLIYFQGNSAPDKSGLPSDRFSAERTGGSVSTLTIQRTQQEDSAVYLCASRASGGRITDTQYFGPGTRLTVL.

This rearrangement joins TRBV7-9 to TRBJ2-7, with 9 bases aligning to TRBD1. Germline V gene lookup returns CDR1 SEHNR and CDR2 FQNEAQ (reference sequence). J was trimmed by 4 bases and V by 5 bases; bases with no gene match: 9. The CDR3 spans 15 residues. CDR3: CASSAQGTGRYEQYF. The CDR3 DNA reads TGTGCCAGCAGCGCACAGGGGACAGGGCGGTACGAGCAGTACTTC.

The V and J genes are TRBV27 and TRBJ1-1; 7 bases line up with TRBD1. Looked up from germline, CDR1 is MNHEY and CDR2 is SMNVEV (reference sequence). The CDR3 runs 18 residues. Trimming at V came to 2 bases and at J to 1 base, leaving 13 bases not matched to a gene. CDR3 DNA sequence: TGTGCCAGCAGTTTAATCCCTTTTGGGACAGCTTCGAACACTGAAGCTTTCTTT. Amino acid sequence: CASSLIPFGTASNTEAFF.

The chain carries TRBV19 and TRBJ2-7; unclear D gene. Trimming left V 3 bases short and J 4 bases short, with 10 bases between. The germline CDR1 and CDR2 sequences are LNHDA and SQIVND (reference sequence). The CDR3 has 13 residues. CDR3 sequence: CASSISPTYEQYF. The CDR3 region has the DNA TGTGCCAGTAGTATTTCACCGACATACGAGCAGTACTTC.

The V gene is TRBV7-2, the J gene TRBJ2-5; 9 bases match TRBD1. V was clipped by 1 base and J by 3 bases; unmatched bases: 6. The CDR3 contains 16 residues. CDR1 and CDR2 (germline): SGHTA, FQGNSA. The CDR3 coding sequence is TGTGCCAGCAGCTTAGGGTTCCGGACAGGGGAAGAGACCCAGTACTTC. It translates to CASSLGFRTGEETQYF.

The gene calls are TRBV27 and TRBJ1-3, with a weak D call TRBD1 (6 bases). Trimming took 6 bases from V and 0 from J, leaving 12 bases between them. The CDR3 extends over 15 amino acids. CDR1 is MNHEY and CDR2 is SMNVEV in the germline V gene (reference sequence). The CDR3 DNA follows: TGTGCCAGCAGACCCGGGACAACCTCTGGAAACACCATATATTTT. Amino acid sequence: CASRPGTTSGNTIYF.

This chain uses TRBV5-1 with TRBJ1-1; 7 bases are a match to TRBD1. Germline-derived CDR1 and CDR2 are SGHRS and YFSETQ. V dropped 4 bases and J dropped 5; count of bases not matched to a gene: 11. This CDR3 contains 15 residues. As DNA, the CDR3 is TGCGCCAGCAGCGTGACCCGGACAGGAGGGACTGAAGCTTTCTTT. This gives the protein CASSVTRTGGTEAFF.

This chain's CDR3 is CASSRQPNQPQHF. CDR3 sequence (DNA): TGCGCCAGCAGCCGACAGCCCAATCAGCCCCAGCATTTT. This sequence joins TRBV5-1 and TRBJ1-5, with D maybe TRBD1 (5 bases). Between the trimmed V and J ends, which lost 4 bases and 3 bases, there was a span of 8 bases. Germline loops: CDR1 SGHRS, CDR2 YFSETQ. The length of the CDR3 is 13 residues.

A remark on this clone: At one boundary the junction diverges from the germline segment, which might be a read error. The rearrangement links TRBV5-1 to TRBJ2-1; D is undetermined. Per germline, CDR1 SGHRS and CDR2 YFSETQ. This CDR3 has 12 residues. CDR3 nucleotides: TGCGCCAGCAGCTTGGGGTACAGTGAGCAGTTCTTC. Its protein is CASSLGYSEQFF.

The chain couples TRBV28 to TRBJ2-5; perhaps TRBD1 as D (5 bases). The J call may be in error: the DNA end matches TRBJ2-7 better. Looked up from germline, CDR1 is MDHEN and CDR2 is SYDVKM. The CDR3 runs to 14 residues. Here the CDR3 reads CASIDSRRPYEQYF. CDR3 sequence (DNA): TGTGCCAGCATCGACAGCCGACGGCCTTACGAGCAGTACTTC.

The V call is TRBV19, the J call TRBJ2-5; 15 nucleotides agree with TRBD2. This CDR3 region has 16 residues. Unmatched junction bases numbered 6, after V lost 6 bases and J lost 4 bases. Germline V gene sequence: CDR1 LNHDA, CDR2 SQIVND (reference sequence). Written as DNA, the CDR3 is TGTGCCAGTAGAGGACTAGCGGGAGGGCGGATAGAGACCCAGTACTTC. Translated, it gives CASRGLAGGRIETQYF. Full variable domain (remainder filled in from reference TRBV19 and TRBJ2-5): DGGITQSPKYLFRKEGQNVTLSCEQNLNHDAMYWYRQDPGQGLRLIYYSQIVNDFQKGDIAEGYSVSREKKESFPLTVTSAQKNPTAFYLCASRGLAGGRIETQYFGPGTRLLVL.

V is TRBV30 and J is TRBJ1-2, with 7 positions matching TRBD1. Germline lookup yields CDR1 GTSNPN and CDR2 SVGIG (reference sequence). The CDR3 is made up of 14 amino acids. V lost 5 bases, J lost 7 bases, and 13 bases stayed unmatched. CDR3 bases: TGTGCCTGGGGTCTCCAGACAGGGTGGAGTGGCTACACCTTC. It encodes CAWGLQTGWSGYTF.